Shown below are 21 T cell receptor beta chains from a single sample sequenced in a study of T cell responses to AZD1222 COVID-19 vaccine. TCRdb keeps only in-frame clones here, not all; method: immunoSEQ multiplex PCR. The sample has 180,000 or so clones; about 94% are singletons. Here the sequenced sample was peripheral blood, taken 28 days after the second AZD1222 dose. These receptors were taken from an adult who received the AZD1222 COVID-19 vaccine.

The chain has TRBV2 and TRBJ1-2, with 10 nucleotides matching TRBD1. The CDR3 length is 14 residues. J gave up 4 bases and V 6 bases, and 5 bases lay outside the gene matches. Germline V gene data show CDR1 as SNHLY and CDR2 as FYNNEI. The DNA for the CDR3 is TGTGCCAGCAGCGGACAGGGGGAAACCTATGGCTACACCTTC. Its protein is CASSGQGETYGYTF.

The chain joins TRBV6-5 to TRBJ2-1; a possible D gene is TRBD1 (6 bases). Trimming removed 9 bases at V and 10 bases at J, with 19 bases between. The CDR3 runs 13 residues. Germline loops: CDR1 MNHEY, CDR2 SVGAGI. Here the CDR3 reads CASRQESNKEQFF. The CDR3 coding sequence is TGTGCCAGTCGACAGGAGTCCAATAAAGAGCAGTTCTTC.

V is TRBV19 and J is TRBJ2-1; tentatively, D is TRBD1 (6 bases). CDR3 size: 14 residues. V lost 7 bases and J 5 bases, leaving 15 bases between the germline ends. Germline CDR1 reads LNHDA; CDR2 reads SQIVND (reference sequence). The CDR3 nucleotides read TGTGCCAGTACCCTTAGACAGGTCCACAATGAGCAGTTCTTC. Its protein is CASTLRQVHNEQFF.

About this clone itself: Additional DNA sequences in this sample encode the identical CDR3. CDR3 DNA sequence: TGTGCCAGCAGCCCCGGGGGGCCGGTGCAGTACTTC. This sequence encodes CASSPGGPVQYF. J is TRBJ2-7 and V is TRBV5-6, with D possibly matching TRBD2 (7 bases). CDR1 and CDR2 from the germline V gene are SGHDT and YYEEEE. Trimming removed 4 bases from V and 9 bases from J, with 14 bases in between. This CDR3 contains 12 residues.

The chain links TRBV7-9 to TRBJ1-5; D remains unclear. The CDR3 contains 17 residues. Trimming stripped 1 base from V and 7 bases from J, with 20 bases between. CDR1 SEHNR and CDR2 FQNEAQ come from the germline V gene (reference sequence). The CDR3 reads CASSLVGSREGRQPQHF. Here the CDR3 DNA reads TGTGCCAGCAGCTTAGTTGGATCGCGGGAGGGTAGGCAGCCCCAGCATTTT.

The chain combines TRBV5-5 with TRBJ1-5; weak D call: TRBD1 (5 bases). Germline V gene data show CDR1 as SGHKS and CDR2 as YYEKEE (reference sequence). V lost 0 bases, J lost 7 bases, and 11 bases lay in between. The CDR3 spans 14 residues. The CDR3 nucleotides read TGTGCCAGCAGCTTGGCTGGGACGGGGCAGCCCCAGCATTTT. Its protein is CASSLAGTGQPQHF.

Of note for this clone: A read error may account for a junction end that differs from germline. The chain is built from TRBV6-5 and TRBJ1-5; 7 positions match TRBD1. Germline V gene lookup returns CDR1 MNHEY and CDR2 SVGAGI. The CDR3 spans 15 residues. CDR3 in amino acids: CASRTATGPNRPQHF. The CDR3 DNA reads TGTGCCAGCAGGACAGCGACAGGGCCCAATCGGCCCCAGCATTTT.

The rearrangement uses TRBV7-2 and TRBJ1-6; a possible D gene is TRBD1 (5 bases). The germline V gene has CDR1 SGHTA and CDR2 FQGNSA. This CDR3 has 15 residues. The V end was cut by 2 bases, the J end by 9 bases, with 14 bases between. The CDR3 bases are TGTGCCAGCAGCTTATGGGACGGGTCGGGTTCACCCCTCCACTTT. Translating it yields CASSLWDGSGSPLHF.

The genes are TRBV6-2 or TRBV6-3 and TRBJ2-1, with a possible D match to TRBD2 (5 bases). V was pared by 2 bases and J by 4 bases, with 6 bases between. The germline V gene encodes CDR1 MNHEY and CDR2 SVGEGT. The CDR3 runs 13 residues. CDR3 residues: CASSYRGYNEQFF. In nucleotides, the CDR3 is TGTGCCAGCAGTTACCGGGGATACAATGAGCAGTTCTTC.

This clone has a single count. The CDR3 spells CAWTPGTGEGTQYF. CDR3 DNA: TGTGCCTGGACCCCCGGGACAGGGGAAGGGACCCAGTACTTC. V gene TRBV30 combines with J gene TRBJ2-5, with 10 bases fitting TRBD1. V was pared by 4 bases and J by 7 bases, with 9 bases of the junction left unmatched. The length of the CDR3 is 14 residues. CDR1 and CDR2 (germline): GTSNPN, SVGIG (reference sequence).

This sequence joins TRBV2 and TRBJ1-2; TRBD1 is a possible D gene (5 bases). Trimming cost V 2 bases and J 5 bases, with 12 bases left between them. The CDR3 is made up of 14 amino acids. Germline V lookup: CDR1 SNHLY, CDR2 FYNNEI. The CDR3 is CASSESGRSYGYTF. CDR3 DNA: TGTGCCAGCAGTGAATCGGGACGGAGTTATGGCTACACCTTC.

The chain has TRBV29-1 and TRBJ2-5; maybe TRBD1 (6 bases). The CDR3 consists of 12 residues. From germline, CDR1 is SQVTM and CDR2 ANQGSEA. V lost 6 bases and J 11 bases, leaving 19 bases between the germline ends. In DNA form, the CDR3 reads TGCAGCGTGTCACTACAGGGATGGGAGCAGTACTTC. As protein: CSVSLQGWEQYF.

The CDR3 DNA follows: TGTGCCAGCAGCTTAGGCAGACAGGAACGAGCCTCTAACACTGAAGCTTTCTTT. This encodes CASSLGRQERASNTEAFF. V is TRBV7-8 and J is TRBJ1-1; tentatively, D is TRBD1 (6 bases). The length of the CDR3 is 18 residues. Germline V gene sequence: CDR1 SGHVS, CDR2 FQNEAQ. V was pared by 1 base and J by 2 bases, with 20 bases between.

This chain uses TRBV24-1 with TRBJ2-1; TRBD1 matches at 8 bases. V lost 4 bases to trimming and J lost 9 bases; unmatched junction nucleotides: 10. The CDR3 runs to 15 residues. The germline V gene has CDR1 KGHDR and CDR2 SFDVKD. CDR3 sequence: CATSENRQGKGEQFF. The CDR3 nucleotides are TGTGCCACCAGTGAGAACCGACAGGGGAAGGGTGAGCAGTTCTTC.

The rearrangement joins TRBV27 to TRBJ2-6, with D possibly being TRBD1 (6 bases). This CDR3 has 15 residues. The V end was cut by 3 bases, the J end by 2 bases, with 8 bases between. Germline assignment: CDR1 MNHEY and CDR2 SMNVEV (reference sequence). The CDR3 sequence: CASSLNRAGANVLTF. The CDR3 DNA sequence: TGTGCCAGCAGTTTGAACAGGGCTGGGGCCAACGTCCTGACTTTC.

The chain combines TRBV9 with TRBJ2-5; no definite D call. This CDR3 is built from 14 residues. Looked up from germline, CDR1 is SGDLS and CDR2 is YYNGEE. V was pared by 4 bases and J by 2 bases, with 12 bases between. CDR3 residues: CASSLGSSQETQYF. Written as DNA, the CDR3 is TGTGCCAGCAGCCTCGGGTCGTCTCAAGAGACCCAGTACTTC.

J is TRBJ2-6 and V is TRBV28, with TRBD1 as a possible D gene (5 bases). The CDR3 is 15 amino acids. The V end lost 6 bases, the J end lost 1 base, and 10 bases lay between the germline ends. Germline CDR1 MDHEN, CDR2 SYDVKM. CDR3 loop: CASRARVSGANVLTF. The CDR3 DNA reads TGTGCCAGCAGGGCCAGGGTATCTGGGGCCAACGTCCTGACTTTC.

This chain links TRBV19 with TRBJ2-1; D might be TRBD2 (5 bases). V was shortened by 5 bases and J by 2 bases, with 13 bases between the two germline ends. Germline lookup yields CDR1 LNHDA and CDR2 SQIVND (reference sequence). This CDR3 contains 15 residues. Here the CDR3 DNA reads TGTGCCAGTAGTTCGACCGGGAAGGCCTACAATGAGCAGTTCTTC. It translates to CASSSTGKAYNEQFF. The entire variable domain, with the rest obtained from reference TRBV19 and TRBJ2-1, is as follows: DGGITQSPKYLFRKEGQNVTLSCEQNLNHDAMYWYRQDPGQGLRLIYYSQIVNDFQKGDIAEGYSVSREKKESFPLTVTSAQKNPTAFYLCASSSTGKAYNEQFFGPGTRLTVL.

The CDR3 here is CASSSGRQGGGEKLFF. The CDR3 DNA reads as TGTGCCAGCAGCTCTGGACGACAGGGCGGGGGGGAAAAACTGTTTTTT. The rearrangement joins TRBV7-9 to TRBJ1-4; 7 nucleotides agree with TRBD1. V lost 4 bases to trimming and J lost 8 bases; unmatched junction nucleotides: 13. This CDR3 region has 16 residues. Germline loops: CDR1 SEHNR, CDR2 FQNEAQ (reference sequence).

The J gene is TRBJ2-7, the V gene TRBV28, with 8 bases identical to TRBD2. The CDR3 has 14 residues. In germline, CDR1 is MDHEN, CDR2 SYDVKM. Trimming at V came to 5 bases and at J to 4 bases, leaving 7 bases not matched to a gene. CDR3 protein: CASSTGGAGYEQYF. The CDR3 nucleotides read TGTGCCAGCAGTACGGGAGGGGCGGGGTACGAGCAGTACTTC.

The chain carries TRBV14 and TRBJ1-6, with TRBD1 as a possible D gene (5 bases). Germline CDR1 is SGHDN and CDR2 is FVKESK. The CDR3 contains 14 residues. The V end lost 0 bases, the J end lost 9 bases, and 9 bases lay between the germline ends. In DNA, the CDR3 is TGTGCCAGCAGCCAAGAAGCGGGGGGTTCACCCCTCCACTTT. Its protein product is CASSQEAGGSPLHF.